The 17 T cell receptor beta chains given below trace back to one sample, sequenced in a study of T cells in Graves' hyperthyroidism and ophthalmopathy. It was RNA transcripts that yielded the amplified TCR beta CDR3 regions. A first-round RT-PCR of the TCR CDR3 used the HTBI primer set. MiXCR was run by TCRdb on the multiplex PCR reads, yielding one entry per CDR3 protein. Found here are hundreds of thousands of distinct CDR3 sequences, roughly 14% of them singletons; the top ten hold 13%. Sequenced material: blood. The origin of the receptors is a man between 18 and 29 years old with Graves' ophthalmopathy.

As concerns this clonotype: The junction differs from germline at one of its ends, possibly a read error. V and J are TRBV5-4 and TRBJ2-7; the D call may be TRBD1 or TRBD2 (5 bases each). This CDR3 spans 14 amino acids. Germline CDR1 and CDR2: SGHNT and YYREEE (reference sequence). DNA for the CDR3: TGTGCCAGCGGCTTGGGTGGGGGACGCGACGAGCAGTACTTC. Protein sequence: CASGLGGGRDEQYF.

This clonotype showed up many times. The chain is built from TRBV7-9 and TRBJ2-3, with unresolved D. The germline gives CDR1 SEHNR, CDR2 FQNEAQ (reference sequence). The CDR3 extends over 17 amino acids. V dropped 5 bases and J dropped 1 base, with 19 bases sitting between them. The CDR3 here is CASSPSADGGRTDTQYF. Written as DNA, the CDR3 is TGTGCCAGCAGCCCCAGTGCGGACGGCGGACGCACAGATACGCAGTATTTT.

This clonotype was seen many times. The genes are TRBV29-1 and TRBJ1-3; 7 bases fit TRBD1. Germline values: CDR1 SQVTM, CDR2 ANQGSEA. Germline trimming cut 4 bases from V and 4 bases from J; bases unmatched to any gene: 10. The length of the CDR3 is 15 residues. The CDR3 DNA reads as TGCAGCGTTGTACCGGTACAGGGGTCGGGAAACACCATATATTTT. This translates into CSVVPVQGSGNTIYF.

This clonotype turned up a few times. Germline is not matched at one junction end, which may reflect a read error. The V and J genes are TRBV20-1 and TRBJ2-7; D is undetermined. This CDR3 spans 14 amino acids. Looked up from germline, CDR1 is DFQATT and CDR2 is SNEGSKA (reference sequence). The CDR3 region has the DNA TGCAGTGCTAGAGATCCTCGAGTTTCCTGCGAGCAGTACTTC. This gives the protein CSARDPRVSCEQYF.

J is TRBJ2-7 and V is TRBV30; D is unresolved. Germline V lookup: CDR1 GTSNPN, CDR2 SVGIG (reference sequence). The CDR3 has 14 residues. V lost 0 bases, J lost 2 bases, and 11 bases lay in between. For the CDR3, the DNA is TGTGCCTGGAGTGTTGTAGACCTGCCCTACGAGCAGTACTTC. Its protein is CAWSVVDLPYEQYF. Filled out from reference TRBV30 and TRBJ2-7, the complete variable domain reads SQTIHQWPATLVQPVGSPLSLECTVEGTSNPNLYWYRQAAGRGLQLLFYSVGIGQISSEVPQNLSASRPQDRQFILSSKKLLLSDSGFYLCAWSVVDLPYEQYFGPGTRLTVT.

In its sample, this clonotype was seen many times. A much larger clone differs by one base, so this may be a read error. This chain links TRBV7-9 with TRBJ1-2; 10 bases align to TRBD1. V was pared by 5 bases and J by 6 bases, with 3 bases of the junction left unmatched. Germline loops: CDR1 SEHNR, CDR2 FQNEAQ (reference sequence). The CDR3 spans 13 residues. Written as DNA, the CDR3 is TGTGCCAGCAGCCGGGGACAGGGGAATGGCTACACCTTC. Translation: CASSRGQGNGYTF.

Points on this clonotype: A read error may be the cause here, since a much bigger clone is one base away. This sequence joins TRBV7-2 and TRBJ2-2; TRBD2 matches 12 bases. J lost 3 bases, V lost 5 bases, and 4 bases had no gene match. Germline CDR1 reads SGHTA; CDR2 reads FQGNSA. CDR3 length equals 16 residues. CDR3: CASSRRLAGDTGELFF. Written as DNA, the CDR3 is TGTGCCAGCAGCCGGCGACTAGCGGGGGACACCGGGGAGCTGTTTTTT.

This clonotype came up many times. The V call is TRBV11-3, the J call TRBJ2-5; D gene unclear. Trimming left V 1 base short and J 5 bases short, with 11 bases between. Looked up from germline, CDR1 is SGHNT and CDR2 is YENEEA. The length of the CDR3 is 14 residues. CDR3 DNA: TGTGCCAGCAGCTTAGTGGTGGGGTTGGAGACCCAGTACTTC. Protein product: CASSLVVGLETQYF.

This clonotype was seen ten or more times. V is TRBV18 and J is TRBJ2-7; TRBD1 agrees at 9 bases. This CDR3 has 16 residues. In germline, CDR1 is KGHSH, CDR2 LQKENI. With V trimmed by 0 bases and J by 3 bases, 6 bases remained unmatched. CDR3 residues: CASSPPPGQGGYEQYF. CDR3 DNA: TGTGCCAGCTCACCACCACCGGGACAGGGAGGCTACGAGCAGTACTTC.

This clonotype was picked up a small number of times. The gene calls are TRBV4-1 and TRBJ2-7; no reliable D call. CDR1 and CDR2 from the germline V gene are MGHRA and YSYEKL. The germline V and J ends were trimmed by 0 bases and 5 bases, with 11 bases remaining between them. There are 14 residues in the CDR3. The CDR3 DNA follows: TGCGCCAGCAGCCAAGAGCGTGGAGTTGACGAGCAGTACTTC. Translation gives CASSQERGVDEQYF.

This clonotype was recorded a few times. The gene calls are TRBV19 and TRBJ1-5, with D perhaps matching TRBD1 (5 bases). Germline assignment: CDR1 LNHDA and CDR2 SQIVND (reference sequence). The germline V and J ends were trimmed by 3 bases and 0 bases, with 15 bases remaining between them. There are 17 residues in the CDR3. CDR3 DNA sequence: TGTGCCAGTAGTATCAGCGGGGGATGGGATAGCAATCAGCCCCAGCATTTT. Residues: CASSISGGWDSNQPQHF.

This chain links TRBV4-1 with TRBJ1-2; D call uncertain. Germline V gene lookup returns CDR1 MGHRA and CDR2 YSYEKL. CDR3 size: 15 residues. V shed 0 bases and J shed 8 bases, with 16 bases lying between them. CDR3 residues: CASSQDGVLAQGYTF. As DNA, the CDR3 is TGCGCCAGCAGCCAAGACGGCGTTCTTGCGCAGGGCTACACCTTC.

This clonotype was recorded at least ten times. The chain carries TRBV13 and TRBJ2-5, with D perhaps TRBD2 (6 bases). Per the germline V gene, CDR1 is PRHDT and CDR2 is FYEKMQ (reference sequence). The CDR3 runs to 14 residues. Trimming pared 3 bases from V and 4 bases from J, leaving 12 bases between. DNA for the CDR3: TGTGCCAGCAGCTTTTGGGGGGAGTTAGAGACCCAGTACTTC. Amino acids: CASSFWGELETQYF. Combining the CDR3 with reference TRBV13 and TRBJ2-5 gives the whole variable domain AAGVIQSPRHLIKEKRETATLKCYPIPRHDTVYWYQQGPGQDPQFLISFYEKMQSDKGSIPDRFSAQQFSDYHSELNMSSLELGDSALYFCASSFWGELETQYFGPGTRLLVL.

This clonotype has at least ten counts. V usage is TRBV12-3 or TRBV12-4 and J usage is TRBJ2-2, with 9 bases matching TRBD1. V lost 6 bases and J lost 9; bases outside the gene matches: 5. The CDR3 contains 13 residues. CDR3 in amino acids: CASSYRGRRELFF. The CDR3 DNA is TGTGCCAGCAGCTACAGGGGGCGCAGGGAGCTGTTTTTT.

This clonotype was seen at least ten times. The junction departs from germline at one end; a sequencing error may be responsible. The chain couples TRBV13 to TRBJ1-1; 9 bases are shared with TRBD1. CDR1 PRHDT and CDR2 FYEKMQ come from the germline V gene (reference sequence). The CDR3 is 15 amino acids. CDR3: CASSSTGTGNPEAFF. CDR3 coding DNA: TGTGCCAGCAGCTCTACCGGGACAGGGAACCCTGAAGCTTTCTTT.

This clonotype was observed a handful of times. V gene TRBV4-2 combines with J gene TRBJ2-5, with TRBD2 matching 13 bases. V dropped 3 bases and J dropped 2; count of bases not matched to a gene: 6. The germline CDR1 and CDR2 sequences are LGHNA and YNFKEQ. CDR3 length: 17 residues. The CDR3 sequence: CASSQALAGGAQETQYF. In nucleotides, the CDR3 is TGTGCCAGCAGCCAGGCACTAGCGGGGGGGGCTCAAGAGACCCAGTACTTC.

This clonotype was seen ten or more times. The V and J genes are TRBV6-1 and TRBJ2-6; D is perhaps TRBD1 or TRBD2 (5 bases each). Germline values: CDR1 MNHNS, CDR2 SASEGT. CDR3 length: 15 amino acids. The ends were cut back, 4 bases at V and 4 bases at J, with 11 bases in the middle. CDR3 sequence reads: CASSGLGTGANVLTF. In DNA form, the CDR3 reads TGTGCCAGCAGTGGGTTGGGGACCGGGGCCAACGTCCTGACTTTC.